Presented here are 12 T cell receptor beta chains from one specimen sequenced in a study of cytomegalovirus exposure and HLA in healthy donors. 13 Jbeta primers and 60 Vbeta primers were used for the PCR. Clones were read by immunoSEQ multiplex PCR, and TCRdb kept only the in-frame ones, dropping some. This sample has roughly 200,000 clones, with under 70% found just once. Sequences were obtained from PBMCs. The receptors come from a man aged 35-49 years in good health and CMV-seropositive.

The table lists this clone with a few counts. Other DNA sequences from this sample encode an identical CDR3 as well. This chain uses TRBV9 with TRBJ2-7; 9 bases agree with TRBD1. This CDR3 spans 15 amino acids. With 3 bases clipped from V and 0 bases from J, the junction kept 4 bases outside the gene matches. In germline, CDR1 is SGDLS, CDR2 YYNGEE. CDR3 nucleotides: TGTGCCAGCAGCGAGGGACAGGGAAGCTCCTACGAGCAGTACTTC. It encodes CASSEGQGSSYEQYF. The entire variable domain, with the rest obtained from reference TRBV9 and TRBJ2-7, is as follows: DSGVTQTPKHLITATGQRVTLRCSPRSGDLSVYWYQQSLDQGLQFLIQYYNGEERAKGNILERFSAQQFPDLHSELNLSSLELGDSALYFCASSEGQGSSYEQYFGPGTRLTVT.

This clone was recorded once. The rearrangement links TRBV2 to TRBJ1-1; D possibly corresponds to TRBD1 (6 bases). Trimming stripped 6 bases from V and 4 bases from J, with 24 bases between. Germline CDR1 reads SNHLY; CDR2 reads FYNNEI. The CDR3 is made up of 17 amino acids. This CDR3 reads CASSDFLNTGLSTEAFF. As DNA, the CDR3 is TGTGCCAGCAGCGACTTCTTAAATACAGGGTTGAGCACTGAAGCTTTCTTT.

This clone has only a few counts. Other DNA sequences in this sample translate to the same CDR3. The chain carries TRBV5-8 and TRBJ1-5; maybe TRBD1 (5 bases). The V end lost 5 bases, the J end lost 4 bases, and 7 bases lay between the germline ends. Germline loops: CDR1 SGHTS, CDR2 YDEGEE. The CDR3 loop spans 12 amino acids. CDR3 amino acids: CASRQGNQPQHF. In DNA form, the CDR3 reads TGTGCCAGCAGGCAGGGTAATCAGCCCCAGCATTTT.

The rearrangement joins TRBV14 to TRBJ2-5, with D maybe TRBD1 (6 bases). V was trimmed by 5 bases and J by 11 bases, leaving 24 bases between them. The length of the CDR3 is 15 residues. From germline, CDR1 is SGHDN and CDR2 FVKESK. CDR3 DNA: TGTGCCAGCAGCATAGGGGTTGCGGGCAAGGGGGAGCAGTACTTC. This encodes CASSIGVAGKGEQYF. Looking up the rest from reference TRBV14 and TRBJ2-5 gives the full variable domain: EAGVTQFPSHSVIEKGQTVTLRCDPISGHDNLYWYRRVMGKEIKFLLHFVKESKQDESGMPNNRFLAERTGGTYSTLKVQPAELEDSGVYFCASSIGVAGKGEQYFGPGTRLLVL.

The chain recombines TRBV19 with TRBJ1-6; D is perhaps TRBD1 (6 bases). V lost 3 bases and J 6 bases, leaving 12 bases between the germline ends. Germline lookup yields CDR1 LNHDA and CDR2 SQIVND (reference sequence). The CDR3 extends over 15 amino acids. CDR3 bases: TGTGCCAGTAGTATTACTGGGGGCCTTAATTCACCCCTCCACTTT. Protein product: CASSITGGLNSPLHF.

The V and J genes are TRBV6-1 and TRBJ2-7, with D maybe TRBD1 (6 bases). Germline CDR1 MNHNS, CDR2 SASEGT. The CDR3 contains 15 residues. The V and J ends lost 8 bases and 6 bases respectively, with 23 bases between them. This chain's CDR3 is CASLRWWSQGSEQYF. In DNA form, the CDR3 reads TGTGCCAGCCTGCGTTGGTGGAGTCAGGGGTCCGAGCAGTACTTC.

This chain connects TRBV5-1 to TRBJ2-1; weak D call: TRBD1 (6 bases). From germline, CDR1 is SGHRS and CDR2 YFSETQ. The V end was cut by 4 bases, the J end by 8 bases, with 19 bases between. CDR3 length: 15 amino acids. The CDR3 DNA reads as TGCGCCAGCAGCAGCACCGACTTCCGACAGGATGAGCAGTTCTTC. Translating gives CASSSTDFRQDEQFF.

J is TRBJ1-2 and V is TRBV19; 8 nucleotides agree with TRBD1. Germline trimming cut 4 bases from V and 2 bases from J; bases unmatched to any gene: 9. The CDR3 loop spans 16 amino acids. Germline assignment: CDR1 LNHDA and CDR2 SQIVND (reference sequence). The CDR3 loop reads CASSTRGQAGNYGYTF. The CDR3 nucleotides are TGTGCCAGTAGTACTCGGGGACAGGCGGGGAACTATGGCTACACCTTC.

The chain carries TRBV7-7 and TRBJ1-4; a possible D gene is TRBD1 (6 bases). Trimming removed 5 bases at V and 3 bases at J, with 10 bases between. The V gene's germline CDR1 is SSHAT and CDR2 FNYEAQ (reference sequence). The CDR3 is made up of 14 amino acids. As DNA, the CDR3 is TGTGCCAGCAGCCTGGACAGCTCTAATGAAAAACTGTTTTTT. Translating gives CASSLDSSNEKLFF.

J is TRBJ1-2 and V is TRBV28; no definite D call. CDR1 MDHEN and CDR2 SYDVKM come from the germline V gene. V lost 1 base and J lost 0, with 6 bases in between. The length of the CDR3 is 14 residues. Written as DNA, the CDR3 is TGTGCCAGCAGTTTATCCCTAGCTAACTATGGCTACACCTTC. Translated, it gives CASSLSLANYGYTF.

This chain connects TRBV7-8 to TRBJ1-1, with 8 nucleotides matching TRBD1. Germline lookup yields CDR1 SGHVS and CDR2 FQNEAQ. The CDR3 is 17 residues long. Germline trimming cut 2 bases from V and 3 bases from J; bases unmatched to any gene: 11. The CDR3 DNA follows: TGTGCCAGCAGCTTACCCTATTCGGGACAGGTGGACACTGAAGCTTTCTTT. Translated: CASSLPYSGQVDTEAFF.

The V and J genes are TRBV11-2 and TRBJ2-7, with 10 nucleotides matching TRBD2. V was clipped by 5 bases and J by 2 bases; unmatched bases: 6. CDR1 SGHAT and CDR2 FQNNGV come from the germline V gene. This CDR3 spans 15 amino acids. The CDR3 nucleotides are TGTGCCAGCAGCACCTGGACTAGCGGCCCCTACGAGCAGTACTTC. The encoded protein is CASSTWTSGPYEQYF. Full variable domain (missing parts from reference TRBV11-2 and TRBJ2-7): EAGVAQSPRYKIIEKRQSVAFWCNPISGHATLYWYQQILGQGPKLLIQFQNNGVVDDSQLPKDRFSAERLKGVDSTLKIQPAKLEDSAVYLCASSTWTSGPYEQYFGPGTRLTVT.